Each of the 18 T cell receptor beta chains below was sequenced from the same sample in a study of PD-1 blockade in classical Hodgkin lymphoma. Each of the patients experienced relapse following autologous stem cell transplantation, and their brentuximab vedotin exposure differed. Repertoires were generated with immunoSEQ multiplex PCR, while TCRdb's copy carries only in-frame clones and drops some. The data contain some 41,000 clones, roughly three quarters of them seen just once; the ten biggest clones take up approximately 3%. The sequencing used peripheral blood mononuclear cells (PBMCs), collected before the second cycle of nivolumab. The receptors were gathered from a human donor with classical Hodgkin lymphoma.

This chain uses TRBV27 with TRBJ2-5; 9 bases are a match to TRBD2. From germline, CDR1 is MNHEY and CDR2 SMNVEV (reference sequence). V shed 8 bases and J 4 bases; nucleotides not matched to a gene: 5. The CDR3 totals 13 residues. Here the CDR3 reads CASASGNGETQYF. The CDR3 DNA sequence: TGTGCCAGCGCTAGCGGGAATGGAGAGACCCAGTACTTC.

The V gene is TRBV5-4, the J gene TRBJ1-2; D not resolved. Trimming removed 3 bases at V and 5 bases at J, with 17 bases between. The CDR3 length is 15 residues. Germline V CDR1 and CDR2: SGHNT, YYREEE (reference sequence). CDR3 bases: TGTGCCAGCAGCTCGTTTGACTCAATCCTATATGGCTACACCTTC. The encoded protein is CASSSFDSILYGYTF.

The rearrangement uses TRBV5-1 and TRBJ2-5; maybe TRBD1 (5 bases). There are 13 residues in the CDR3. The germline V and J ends were trimmed by 0 bases and 6 bases, with 9 bases remaining between them. In germline, CDR1 is SGHRS, CDR2 YFSETQ. This CDR3 is CASSLEQAKTQYF. The CDR3 nucleotides read TGCGCCAGCAGCTTGGAACAGGCAAAGACCCAGTACTTC.

This clone was observed a handful of times. The chain has TRBV12-5 and TRBJ1-3; D remains unclear. Deletions cut 9 bases from V and 1 base from J, with 13 bases between. The CDR3 covers 14 residues. From germline, CDR1 is LGHNT and CDR2 FRNRAP. The CDR3 here is CASASPLSGNTIYF. In DNA, the CDR3 is TGTGCTAGCGCGTCCCCATTATCTGGAAACACCATATATTTT.

This clone appeared a few times. The rearrangement joins TRBV6-6 to TRBJ2-7, with no clear D. Deletions cut 7 bases from V and 6 bases from J, with 19 bases between. This CDR3 is 14 amino acids long. Per the germline V gene, CDR1 is MNHNY and CDR2 is SVGAGI (reference sequence). The CDR3 sequence is CASTHSSGRVEQYF. The CDR3 DNA reads as TGTGCCAGCACCCACTCCTCAGGCCGGGTCGAGCAGTACTTC.

The DNA for the CDR3 is TGTGCCAGCACCCTGGGGGGCGTAAACTATGGCTACACCTTC. It specifies CASTLGGVNYGYTF. This chain joins TRBV6-5 and TRBJ1-2; D perhaps matches TRBD1 (6 bases). The CDR3 runs 14 residues. V was cut by 7 bases and J by 2 bases, with 14 bases left in between. The germline gives CDR1 MNHEY, CDR2 SVGAGI.

This chain links TRBV9 with TRBJ2-5; D might be TRBD2 (6 bases). Germline CDR1 SGDLS, CDR2 YYNGEE. Between the trimmed V and J ends, which lost 0 bases and 4 bases, there was a span of 10 bases. CDR3 size: 14 residues. The CDR3 DNA sequence: TGTGCCAGCAGCGTAGCCCAGGGAGGAGAGACCCAGTACTTC. It codes for CASSVAQGGETQYF.

The V call is TRBV27, the J call TRBJ2-7, with D hard to call. CDR3 size: 14 residues. Looked up from germline, CDR1 is MNHEY and CDR2 is SMNVEV (reference sequence). The V end was cut by 3 bases, the J end by 3 bases, with 12 bases between. The CDR3 loop is CASSFRWGSYEQYF. The DNA for the CDR3 is TGTGCCAGCAGTTTTAGATGGGGAAGCTACGAGCAGTACTTC.

The chain links TRBV27 to TRBJ2-2; 8 positions match TRBD2. V trimming: 5 bases; J trimming: 5 bases; junction bases outside the gene matches: 4. Germline V CDR1 and CDR2: MNHEY, SMNVEV (reference sequence). The CDR3 totals 14 residues. CDR3 protein: CASSRIAGTGELFF. The DNA of the CDR3 is TGTGCCAGCAGTAGGATAGCGGGGACCGGGGAGCTGTTTTTT.

This clone appeared a few times. V and J are TRBV27 and TRBJ1-1; tentatively, D is TRBD1 (6 bases). CDR1 and CDR2 from the germline V gene are MNHEY and SMNVEV (reference sequence). This CDR3 has 13 amino acids. Trimming took 5 bases from V and 5 from J, leaving 12 bases between them. In DNA form, the CDR3 reads TGTGCCAGCAGTCCCGGGACACCTACTGAAGCTTTCTTT. This gives the protein CASSPGTPTEAFF.

The chain joins TRBV6-6 to TRBJ2-7; weak D call: TRBD2 (6 bases). This CDR3 has 14 amino acids. Between the trimmed V and J ends, which lost 7 bases and 5 bases, there was a span of 18 bases. Germline CDR1 MNHNY, CDR2 SVGAGI (reference sequence). The CDR3 coding sequence is TGTGCCAGCACCAGGACTACTCCGTCGCACGAGCAGTACTTC. Translation gives CASTRTTPSHEQYF.

The genes are TRBV6-5 and TRBJ1-1, with 7 bases matching TRBD1. The CDR3 covers 13 residues. Trimming took 6 bases from V and 3 from J; bases not matched to a gene: 4. Germline assignment: CDR1 MNHEY and CDR2 SVGAGI. CDR3 sequence (DNA): TGTGCCAGCAGAGAGGGACAGTACACTGAAGCTTTCTTT. As protein: CASREGQYTEAFF.

The chain links TRBV7-2 to TRBJ2-7, with a tentative D call TRBD2 (5 bases). In germline, CDR1 is SGHTA, CDR2 FQGNSA. V shed 5 bases and J shed 2 bases, with 16 bases lying between them. The CDR3 is 15 residues long. CDR3 sequence reads: CASSPGLTFPYEQYF. The CDR3 DNA reads as TGTGCCAGCAGCCCCGGACTTACCTTTCCCTACGAGCAGTACTTC.

The chain couples TRBV7-2 to TRBJ1-6; D is unclear. Trimming stripped 5 bases from V and 7 bases from J, with 15 bases between. The CDR3 covers 15 residues. Germline V gives CDR1 SGHTA, CDR2 FQGNSA. The chain's CDR3 is CASSRDLGTNSPLHF. The CDR3 DNA sequence: TGTGCCAGCAGCCGTGATTTGGGAACGAATTCACCCCTCCACTTT.

The chain employs TRBV18 and TRBJ2-4; D is ambiguous. Germline-derived CDR1 and CDR2 are KGHSH and LQKENI. The CDR3 has 14 amino acids. The ends were cut back, 1 base at V and 8 bases at J, with 12 bases in the middle. The CDR3 DNA reads as TGTGCCAGCTCACCACGGGCAGTGTACGACATTCAGTACTTC. As protein: CASSPRAVYDIQYF.

This chain connects TRBV6-6 to TRBJ2-7; the D is unclear. Per the germline V gene, CDR1 is MNHNY and CDR2 is SVGAGI (reference sequence). The CDR3 totals 13 residues. V was clipped by 2 bases and J by 0 bases, with 5 bases between them. The CDR3 DNA reads as TGTGCCAGCAGTTACGAGATCTCCTACGAGCAGTACTTC. Encoded protein: CASSYEISYEQYF.

The chain carries TRBV7-8 and TRBJ2-1; 11 nucleotides agree with TRBD2. Germline V lookup: CDR1 SGHVS, CDR2 FQNEAQ. CDR3 length: 18 amino acids. V lost 2 bases and J lost 4; bases outside the gene matches: 10. The CDR3 here is CASSLIGSGTSGYNEQFF. The CDR3 DNA is TGTGCCAGCAGCTTAATTGGTTCGGGGACTAGCGGTTACAATGAGCAGTTCTTC.

The CDR3 sequence is CASISGTSGTNEQFF. The CDR3, as DNA: TGTGCCAGCATCTCCGGGACTAGCGGGACCAATGAGCAGTTCTTC. This chain uses TRBV28 with TRBJ2-1; 13 bases align to TRBD2. CDR1 is MDHEN and CDR2 is SYDVKM in the germline V gene. V shed 7 bases and J 6 bases; nucleotides not matched to a gene: 6. The CDR3 is made up of 15 amino acids.